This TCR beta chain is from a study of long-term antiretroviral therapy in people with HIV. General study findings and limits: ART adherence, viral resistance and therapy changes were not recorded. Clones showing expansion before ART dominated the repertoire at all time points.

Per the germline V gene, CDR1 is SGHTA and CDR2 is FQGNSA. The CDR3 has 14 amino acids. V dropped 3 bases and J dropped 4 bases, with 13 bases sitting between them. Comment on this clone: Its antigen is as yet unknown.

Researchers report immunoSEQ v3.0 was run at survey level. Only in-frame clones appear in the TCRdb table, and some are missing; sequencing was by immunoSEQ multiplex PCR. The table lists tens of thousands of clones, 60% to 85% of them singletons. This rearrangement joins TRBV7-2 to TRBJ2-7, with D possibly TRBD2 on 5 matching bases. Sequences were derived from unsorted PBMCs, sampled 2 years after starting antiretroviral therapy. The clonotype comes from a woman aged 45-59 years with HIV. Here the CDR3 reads CASSLGGSGYEQYV. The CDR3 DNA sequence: TGTGCCAGCAGCTTGGGCGGATCGGGGTACGAGCAGTACGTC.